The next 27 T cell receptor beta chains were all read from a single sample in a study of T-cell memory formation after mild COVID-19. Via MiXCR, TCRdb re-called the 5' RACE reads, giving one row per CDR3 protein. The sample has around 440,000 distinct CDR3 sequences; 18% are singletons. Sequenced input: PBMCs or a T cell subset sorted from them (not recorded which). These receptors all come from an adult woman who had mild COVID-19 (a few samples of this study predate the infection). Cell type and time point are not known.

J is TRBJ1-1 and V is TRBV7-9; TRBD1 matches at 9 bases. V lost 3 bases and J lost 1; bases outside the gene matches: 15. This CDR3 comprises 19 residues. Looked up from germline, CDR1 is SEHNR and CDR2 is FQNEAQ (reference sequence). This CDR3 reads CASSFLTGTGFLGNTEAFF. The CDR3 nucleotides are TGTGCCAGCAGCTTTTTAACCGGGACAGGGTTTTTAGGGAACACTGAAGCTTTCTTT.

Note on this clonotype: One end of the junction varies from germline; a read error may be responsible. The chain joins TRBV4-3 to TRBJ1-2; no reliable D call. CDR1 and CDR2 from the germline V gene are LGHNA and YSLEER. This CDR3 spans 17 amino acids. The CDR3 reads CASNQDEHSTTVYGYTF. The CDR3 nucleotides are TGCGCCAGCAACCAAGATGAACACAGCACGACTGTCTATGGCTACACCTTC.

This clonotype came up a few times. This sequence joins TRBV25-1 and TRBJ1-1, with D perhaps matching TRBD1 (5 bases). Germline loops: CDR1 MGHDK, CDR2 SYGVNS. Trimming cost V 1 base and J 6 bases, with 12 bases left between them. The CDR3 length is 14 residues. The chain's CDR3 is CASSEWGKGSEAFF. As DNA, the CDR3 is TGTGCCAGCAGTGAATGGGGGAAAGGGTCTGAAGCTTTCTTT.

This clonotype was detected once. The chain combines TRBV5-1 with TRBJ2-6; no clear D. This CDR3 has 17 amino acids. The V end was cut by 6 bases, the J end by 4 bases, with 20 bases between. CDR1 is SGHRS and CDR2 is YFSETQ in the germline V gene. Here the CDR3 DNA reads TGCGCCAGCAAAGAGGCGCAGTGGGGTCCCGGGGCCAACGTCCTGACTTTC. Protein product: CASKEAQWGPGANVLTF.

The chain joins TRBV9 to TRBJ2-1, with a possible D match to TRBD1 (5 bases). The V gene lost 0 bases and the J gene lost 4 bases, with 8 bases spanning the gap. This CDR3 comprises 14 residues. The germline V gene has CDR1 SGDLS and CDR2 YYNGEE. The CDR3 region has the DNA TGTGCCAGCAGCGTAGAAGGGGTATACAATGAGCAGTTCTTC. It is translated as CASSVEGVYNEQFF.

Only a few counts were recorded for this clonotype. The rearrangement uses TRBV7-6 and TRBJ2-1, with TRBD1 matching 8 bases. CDR1 is SGHVS and CDR2 is FNYEAQ in the germline V gene. Unmatched junction bases numbered 10, after V lost 6 bases and J lost 15 bases. The CDR3 is made up of 12 amino acids. CDR3 sequence reads: CASRKGQGGLFF. Here the CDR3 DNA reads TGTGCCAGCAGAAAAGGACAGGGAGGACTGTTCTTC.

Only a few counts were recorded for this clonotype. The chain joins TRBV7-3 to TRBJ2-3; a possible D gene is TRBD2 (5 bases). The CDR3 spans 14 residues. V lost 2 bases, J lost 8 bases, and 14 bases lay in between. From germline, CDR1 is SGHTA and CDR2 FQGTGA. CDR3 amino acids: CASSLSSMVGTQYF. In nucleotides, the CDR3 is TGTGCCAGCAGCTTATCTAGCATGGTCGGTACGCAGTATTTT.

This clonotype was seen a handful of times. The gene calls are TRBV4-1 and TRBJ1-1; no clear D. Germline V gives CDR1 MGHRA, CDR2 YSYEKL. The V end lost 4 bases, the J end lost 0 bases, and 15 bases lay between the germline ends. CDR3 length equals 16 residues. The CDR3 protein is CASSPGYSGMNTEAFF. CDR3 nucleotides: TGCGCCAGCAGCCCTGGGTATTCCGGTATGAACACTGAAGCTTTCTTT.

The chain uses TRBV19 and TRBJ2-5; 10 bases are a match to TRBD2. V was pared by 2 bases and J by 2 bases, with 14 bases of the junction left unmatched. Per germline, CDR1 LNHDA and CDR2 SQIVND (reference sequence). The CDR3 totals 19 residues. CDR3 DNA sequence: TGTGCCAGTAGTATAACCTCGTGGTCTAGCGGGAGTTTACAAGAGACCCAGTACTTC. It encodes CASSITSWSSGSLQETQYF.

Concerning this clonotype: The conserved closing phenylalanine or tryptophan is absent in this CDR3, likely reflecting a read error. The genes are TRBV7-9 and TRBJ1-3; D is undetermined. Between the trimmed V and J ends, which lost 3 bases and 0 bases, there was a span of 9 bases. This CDR3 spans 15 amino acids. Germline loops: CDR1 SEHNR, CDR2 FQNEAQ (reference sequence). The CDR3 DNA sequence: TGTGCCAGCAGCTTGATGGGCGTCTCTGGAAACACCATATATATT. This codes for CASSLMGVSGNTIYI.

V is TRBV29-1 and J is TRBJ1-2; no reliable D call. The CDR3 has 11 residues. V lost 7 bases and J 4 bases, leaving 10 bases between the germline ends. Germline CDR1 and CDR2: SQVTM and ANQGSEA. This CDR3 reads CSAVVGYGYTF. The CDR3 DNA reads as TGCAGCGCTGTTGTGGGCTATGGCTACACCTTC.

This clonotype was seen more than once but under ten times. J is TRBJ2-7 and V is TRBV7-9, with a tentative D call TRBD2 (6 bases). Germline lookup yields CDR1 SEHNR and CDR2 FQNEAQ (reference sequence). This CDR3 has 16 residues. The germline V and J ends were trimmed by 4 bases and 0 bases, with 16 bases remaining between them. The CDR3 nucleotides are TGTGCCAGCAGCTCCCACAGCGGAGGGGTCTCCTACGAGCAGTACTTC. Its translation: CASSSHSGGVSYEQYF.

This clonotype occurred a few times. The rearrangement uses TRBV5-1 and TRBJ2-3; 7 bases fit TRBD2. The CDR3 sequence is 17 residues long. The J segment lost 0 bases and the V segment lost 1 base, leaving 8 bases of the junction unmatched. Per the germline V gene, CDR1 is SGHRS and CDR2 is YFSETQ. CDR3 in DNA: TGCGCCAGCAGCTTGCAGTCTAGCGGCCTCAGCACAGATACGCAGTATTTT. This encodes CASSLQSSGLSTDTQYF.

This clonotype was found a few times. This rearrangement joins TRBV7-8 to TRBJ1-1; D remains unclear. This CDR3 region has 14 residues. CDR1 is SGHVS and CDR2 is FQNEAQ in the germline V gene. The germline V and J ends were trimmed by 1 base and 5 bases, with 11 bases remaining between them. The CDR3 DNA reads TGTGCCAGCAGCTTAGGATTGGGGTTGACTGAAGCTTTCTTT. Translation: CASSLGLGLTEAFF. Combining the CDR3 with reference TRBV7-8 and TRBJ1-1 gives the whole variable domain GAGVSQSPRYKVAKRGQDVALRCDPISGHVSLFWYQQALGQGPEFLTYFQNEAQLDKSGLPSDRFFAERPEGSVSTLKIQRTQQEDSAVYLCASSLGLGLTEAFFGQGTRLTVV.

This clonotype was observed a handful of times. The CDR3 spells CASSLGMSEHTEAFF. DNA for the CDR3: TGCGCCAGCAGCTTGGGGATGAGTGAGCACACTGAAGCTTTCTTT. V usage is TRBV5-1 and J usage is TRBJ1-1; D not certain. V was pared by 0 bases and J by 3 bases, with 12 bases between. The CDR3 extends over 15 amino acids. Germline V gives CDR1 SGHRS, CDR2 YFSETQ. Together with reference TRBV5-1 and TRBJ1-1, the CDR3 gives the full variable domain: KAGVTQTPRYLIKTRGQQVTLSCSPISGHRSVSWYQQTPGQGLQFLFEYFSETQRNKGNFPGRFSGRQFSNSRSEMNVSTLELGDSALYLCASSLGMSEHTEAFFGQGTRLTVV.

This clonotype was detected a few times. This chain connects TRBV12-3 or TRBV12-4 to TRBJ2-2; D is undetermined. V lost 2 bases and J 7 bases, leaving 17 bases between the germline ends. The CDR3 covers 16 residues. The CDR3 protein is CASSLPRVFSGGELFF. The CDR3 DNA reads TGTGCCAGCAGTTTACCTCGGGTCTTCTCAGGCGGGGAGCTGTTTTTT.

V gene TRBV6-2 or TRBV6-3 combines with J gene TRBJ2-1; a weak D match, TRBD2 (6 bases). CDR1 and CDR2 (germline): MNHEY, SVGEGT. CDR3 size: 11 residues. The V gene lost 6 bases and the J gene lost 14 bases, with 14 bases spanning the gap. CDR3: CASRAGGTEFF. The CDR3 nucleotides read TGTGCCAGCAGGGCGGGCGGGACGGAGTTCTTC.

In its sample, this clonotype was seen a few times. This rearrangement joins TRBV3-1 to TRBJ2-1; 12 bases map to TRBD1. CDR3 length: 16 amino acids. Germline CDR1 and CDR2: LGHDT and YNNKEL (reference sequence). Germline trimming cut 0 bases from V and 10 bases from J; bases unmatched to any gene: 7. CDR3 nucleotides: TGTGCCAGCAGCCAAGACCCCGGGACAGGGGGCAAGGAGCAGTTCTTC. Protein sequence: CASSQDPGTGGKEQFF.

The V gene is TRBV6-5, the J gene TRBJ2-2; D is possibly TRBD1 (6 bases). V lost 6 bases and J 6 bases, leaving 14 bases between the germline ends. In germline, CDR1 is MNHEY, CDR2 SVGAGI. The CDR3 spans 14 residues. The CDR3, as DNA: TGTGCCAGCAGACAAAACGAGGGGGCCGGGGAGCTGTTTTTT. Protein product: CASRQNEGAGELFF.

This clonotype was detected a few times. The V and J genes are TRBV6-2 or TRBV6-3 and TRBJ2-3; 10 nucleotides align to TRBD1. The CDR3 extends over 15 amino acids. V shed 6 bases, J shed 4 bases, and the junction held 7 bases outside the gene matches. Germline CDR1 reads MNHEY; CDR2 reads SVGEGT. The DNA for the CDR3 is TGTGCCAGCAGGCCGACAGGGGGCCGCGCAGATACGCAGTATTTT. Its translation: CASRPTGGRADTQYF.

This clonotype has just a few counts. The rearrangement uses TRBV11-2 and TRBJ2-1, with 7 bases identical to TRBD2. The V gene's germline CDR1 is SGHAT and CDR2 FQNNGV. Germline trimming cut 6 bases from V and 8 bases from J; bases unmatched to any gene: 10. CDR3 size: 14 residues. CDR3 nucleotide sequence: TGTGCCAGCAGGGACCTAGCGGAGAGGGATGAGCAGTTCTTC. Its translation is CASRDLAERDEQFF.

Comments on this clonotype: Since a much larger clone is just one base distant, this may be a read error. The chain couples TRBV9 to TRBJ2-6, with D unresolved. Trimming removed 2 bases from V and 4 bases from J, with 10 bases in between. In germline, CDR1 is SGDLS, CDR2 YYNGEE. This CDR3 has 15 residues. Here the CDR3 DNA reads TGTGCCAGCAGCGTTATAGGGCACGGGGCCAACGTCCTGACTTTC. This codes for CASSVIGHGANVLTF. Full variable domain (remainder filled in from reference TRBV9 and TRBJ2-6): DSGVTQTPKHLITATGQRVTLRCSPRSGDLSVYWYQQSLDQGLQFLIQYYNGEERAKGNILERFSAQQFPDLHSELNLSSLELGDSALYFCASSVIGHGANVLTFGAGSRLTVL.

This chain links TRBV12-3 or TRBV12-4 with TRBJ2-3; TRBD1 aligns across 7 bases. V shed 5 bases, J shed 7 bases, and the junction held 3 bases outside the gene matches. The CDR3 totals 12 residues. The CDR3 protein is CASSPGGNTQYF. CDR3 in DNA: TGTGCCAGCAGTCCAGGGGGTAATACGCAGTATTTT.

The rearrangement uses TRBV24-1 and TRBJ2-1; 10 positions agree with TRBD2. V was pared by 4 bases and J by 2 bases, with 10 bases of the junction left unmatched. The CDR3 runs 18 residues. Germline V lookup: CDR1 KGHDR, CDR2 SFDVKD. The CDR3 nucleotides are TGTGCCACCAGTGAGAGGAGCGGGAGGGCCCCAACCTACAATGAGCAGTTCTTC. It encodes CATSERSGRAPTYNEQFF.

The J gene is TRBJ2-7, the V gene TRBV29-1, with TRBD2 matching over 14 bases. The V segment lost 3 bases and the J segment 2 bases; nucleotides outside the gene matches: 3. CDR1 is SQVTM and CDR2 is ANQGSEA in the germline V gene. The CDR3 has 15 amino acids. The CDR3 nucleotides are TGCAGCGTTGAGGAGACTAGCGGGGGGGCCTACGAGCAGTACTTC. Its protein is CSVEETSGGAYEQYF.

The CDR3 sequence is CSVEKERGGSETQYF. The CDR3 DNA sequence: TGCAGCGTTGAGAAGGAGAGAGGGGGTTCAGAGACCCAGTACTTC. The V gene is TRBV29-1, the J gene TRBJ2-5, with a weak D call TRBD1 (6 bases). The V and J ends lost 3 bases and 4 bases respectively, with 18 bases between them. This CDR3 has 15 residues. Per the germline V gene, CDR1 is SQVTM and CDR2 is ANQGSEA.

This clonotype appeared a few times. The V gene is TRBV29-1, the J gene TRBJ2-2; D not certain. Looked up from germline, CDR1 is SQVTM and CDR2 is ANQGSEA. The CDR3 contains 13 residues. V lost 5 bases, J lost 4 bases, and 11 bases lay in between. CDR3 protein: CSVQTAATGELFF. DNA for the CDR3: TGCAGCGTTCAAACGGCAGCCACCGGGGAGCTGTTTTTT.